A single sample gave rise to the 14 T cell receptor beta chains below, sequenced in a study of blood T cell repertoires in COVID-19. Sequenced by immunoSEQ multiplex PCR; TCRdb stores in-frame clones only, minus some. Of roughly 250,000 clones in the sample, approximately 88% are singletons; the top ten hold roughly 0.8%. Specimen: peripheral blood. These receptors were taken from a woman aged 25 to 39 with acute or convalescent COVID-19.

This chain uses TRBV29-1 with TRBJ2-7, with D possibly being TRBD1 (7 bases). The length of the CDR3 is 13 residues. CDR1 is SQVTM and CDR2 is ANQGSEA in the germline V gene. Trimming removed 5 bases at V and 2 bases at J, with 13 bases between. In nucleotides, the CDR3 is TGCAGCGTTCCGGGGGACAGACCCTACGAGCAGTACTTC. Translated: CSVPGDRPYEQYF.

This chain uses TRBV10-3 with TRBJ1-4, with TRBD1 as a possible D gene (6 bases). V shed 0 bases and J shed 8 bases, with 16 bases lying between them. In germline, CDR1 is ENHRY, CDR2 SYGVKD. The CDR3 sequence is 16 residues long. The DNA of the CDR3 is TGTGCCATCAGTGAGTCGATGGGCGGGGGGCAGGAAAAACTGTTTTTT. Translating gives CAISESMGGGQEKLFF.

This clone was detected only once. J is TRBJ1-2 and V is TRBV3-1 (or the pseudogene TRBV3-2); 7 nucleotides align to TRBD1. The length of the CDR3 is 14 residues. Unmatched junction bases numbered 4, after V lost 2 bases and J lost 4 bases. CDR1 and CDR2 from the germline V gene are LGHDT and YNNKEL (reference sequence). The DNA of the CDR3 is TGTGCCAGCAGCCAACCACAGGGGCTCTATGGCTACACCTTC. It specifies CASSQPQGLYGYTF.

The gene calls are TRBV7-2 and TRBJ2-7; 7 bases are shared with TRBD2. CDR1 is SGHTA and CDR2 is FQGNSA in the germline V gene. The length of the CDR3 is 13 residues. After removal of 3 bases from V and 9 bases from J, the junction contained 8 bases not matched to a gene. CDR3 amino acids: CASSFMRELWQYF. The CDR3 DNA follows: TGTGCCAGCAGCTTTATGCGGGAGTTATGGCAGTACTTC.

CDR3 nucleotide sequence: TGTGCCAGCAGCGTAGCGGGGACAGGGAATCAGCCCCAGCATTTT. Translation: CASSVAGTGNQPQHF. V is TRBV9 and J is TRBJ1-5, with 9 nucleotides matching TRBD1. The junction had 2 bases not matched to a gene; V was cut back by 0 bases and J by 4 bases. Per the germline V gene, CDR1 is SGDLS and CDR2 is YYNGEE. The CDR3 has 15 residues.

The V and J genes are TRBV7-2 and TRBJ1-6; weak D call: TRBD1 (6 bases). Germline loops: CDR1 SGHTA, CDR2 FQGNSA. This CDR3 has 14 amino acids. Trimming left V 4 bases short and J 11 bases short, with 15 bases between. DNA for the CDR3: TGTGCCAGCAGCTCCCGGGGGGCGTTGCCACCCCTCCACTTT. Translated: CASSSRGALPPLHF.

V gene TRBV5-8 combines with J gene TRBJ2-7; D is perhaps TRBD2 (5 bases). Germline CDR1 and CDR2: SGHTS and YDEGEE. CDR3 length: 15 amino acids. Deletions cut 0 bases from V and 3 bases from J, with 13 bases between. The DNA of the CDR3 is TGTGCCAGCAGCTTGGCCTCGGGGAAGTTCTACGAGCAGTACTTC. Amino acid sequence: CASSLASGKFYEQYF.

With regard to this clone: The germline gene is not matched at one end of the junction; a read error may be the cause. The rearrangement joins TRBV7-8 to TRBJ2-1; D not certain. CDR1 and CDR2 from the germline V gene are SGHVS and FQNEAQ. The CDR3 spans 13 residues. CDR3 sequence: CASSYRAYNEQFF. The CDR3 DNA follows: TGTGCCAGTAGCTACAGAGCCTACAATGAGCAGTTCTTC.

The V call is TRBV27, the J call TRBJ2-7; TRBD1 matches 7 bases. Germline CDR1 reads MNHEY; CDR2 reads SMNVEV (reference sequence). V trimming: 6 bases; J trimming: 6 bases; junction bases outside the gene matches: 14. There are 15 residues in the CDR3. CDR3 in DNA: TGTGCCAGCAGCGGCGCCTGGACAGGAGGTATCGAGCAGTACTTC. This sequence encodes CASSGAWTGGIEQYF.

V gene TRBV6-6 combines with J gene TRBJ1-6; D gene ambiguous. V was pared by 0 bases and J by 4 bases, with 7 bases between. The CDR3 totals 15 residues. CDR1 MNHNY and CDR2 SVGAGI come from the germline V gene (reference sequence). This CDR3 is CASSYSPQYNSPLHF. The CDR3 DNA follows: TGTGCCAGCAGTTACTCTCCCCAGTATAATTCACCCCTCCACTTT.

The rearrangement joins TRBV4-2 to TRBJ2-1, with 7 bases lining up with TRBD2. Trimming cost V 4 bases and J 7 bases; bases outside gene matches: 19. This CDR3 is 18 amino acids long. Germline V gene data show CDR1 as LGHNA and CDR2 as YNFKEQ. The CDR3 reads CASSRDPLGEGLGNEQFF. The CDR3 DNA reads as TGTGCCAGCAGCCGCGATCCCTTAGGGGAGGGCCTCGGTAATGAGCAGTTCTTC.

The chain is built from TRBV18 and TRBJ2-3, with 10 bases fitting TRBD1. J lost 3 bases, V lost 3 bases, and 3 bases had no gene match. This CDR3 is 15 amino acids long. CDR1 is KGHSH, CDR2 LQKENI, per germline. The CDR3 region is CASSPPGQGTDTQYF. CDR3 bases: TGTGCCAGCTCACCTCCGGGACAGGGGACAGATACGCAGTATTTT.

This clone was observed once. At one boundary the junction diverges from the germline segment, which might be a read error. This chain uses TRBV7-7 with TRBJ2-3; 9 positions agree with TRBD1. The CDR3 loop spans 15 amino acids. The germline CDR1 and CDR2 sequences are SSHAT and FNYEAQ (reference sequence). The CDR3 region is CASSQDRGPRDTQYF. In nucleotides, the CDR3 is TGTGCTAGCAGCCAGGACAGGGGCCCGAGAGATACGCAGTATTTT.

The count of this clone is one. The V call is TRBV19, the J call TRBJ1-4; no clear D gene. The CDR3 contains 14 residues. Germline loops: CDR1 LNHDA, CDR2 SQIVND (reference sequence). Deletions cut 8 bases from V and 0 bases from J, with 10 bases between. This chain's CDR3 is CASSQISTNEKLFF. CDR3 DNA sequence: TGTGCCAGTTCCCAGATTTCAACTAATGAAAAACTGTTTTTT.